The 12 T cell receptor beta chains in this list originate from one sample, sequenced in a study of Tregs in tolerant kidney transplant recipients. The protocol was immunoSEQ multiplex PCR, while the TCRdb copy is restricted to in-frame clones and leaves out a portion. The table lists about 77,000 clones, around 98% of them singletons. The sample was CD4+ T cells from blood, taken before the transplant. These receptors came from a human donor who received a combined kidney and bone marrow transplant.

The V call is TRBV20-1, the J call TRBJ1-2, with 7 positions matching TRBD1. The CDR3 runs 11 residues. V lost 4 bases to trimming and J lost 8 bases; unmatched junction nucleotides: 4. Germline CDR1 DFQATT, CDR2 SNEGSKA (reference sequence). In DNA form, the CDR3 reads TGCAGTGCTAAACGGACAGGAGGCTACACCTTC. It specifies CSAKRTGGYTF.

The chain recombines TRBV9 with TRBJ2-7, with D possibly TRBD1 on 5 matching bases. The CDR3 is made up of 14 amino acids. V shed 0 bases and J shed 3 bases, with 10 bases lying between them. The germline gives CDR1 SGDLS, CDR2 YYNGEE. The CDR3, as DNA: TGTGCCAGCAGCGTAGGTGCAGGGTACTACGAGCAGTACTTC. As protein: CASSVGAGYYEQYF.

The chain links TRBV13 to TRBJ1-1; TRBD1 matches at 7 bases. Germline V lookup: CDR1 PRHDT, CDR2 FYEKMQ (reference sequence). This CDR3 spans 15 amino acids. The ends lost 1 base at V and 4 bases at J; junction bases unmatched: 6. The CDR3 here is CASSLEGARGTEAFF. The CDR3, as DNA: TGTGCCAGCAGCTTAGAGGGGGCTAGGGGCACTGAAGCTTTCTTT.

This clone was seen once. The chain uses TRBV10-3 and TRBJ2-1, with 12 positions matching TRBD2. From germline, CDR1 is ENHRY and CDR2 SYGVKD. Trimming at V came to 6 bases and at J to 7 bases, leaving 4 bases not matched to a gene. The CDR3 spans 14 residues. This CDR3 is CAIRETSGSNEQFF. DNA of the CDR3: TGTGCCATCAGAGAGACTAGCGGGAGTAATGAGCAGTTCTTC.

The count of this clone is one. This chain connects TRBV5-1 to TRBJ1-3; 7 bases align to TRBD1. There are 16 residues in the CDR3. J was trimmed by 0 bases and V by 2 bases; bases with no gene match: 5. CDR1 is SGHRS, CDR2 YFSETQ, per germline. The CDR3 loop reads CASSFDRVLSGNTIYF. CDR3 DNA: TGCGCCAGCAGCTTCGACAGGGTTCTCTCTGGAAACACCATATATTTT.

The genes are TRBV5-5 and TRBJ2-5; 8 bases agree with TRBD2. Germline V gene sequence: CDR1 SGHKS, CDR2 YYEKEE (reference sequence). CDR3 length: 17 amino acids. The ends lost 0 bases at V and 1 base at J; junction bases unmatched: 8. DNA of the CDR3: TGTGCCAGCAGCTTGGGCGCAATAGCGGGGTTCCAAGAGACCCAGTACTTC. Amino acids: CASSLGAIAGFQETQYF.

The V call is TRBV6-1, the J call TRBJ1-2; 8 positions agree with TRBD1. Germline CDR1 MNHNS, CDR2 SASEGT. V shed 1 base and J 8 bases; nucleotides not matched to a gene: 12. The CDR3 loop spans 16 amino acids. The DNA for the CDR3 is TGTGCCAGCAGTGAAGTCCCTATGGACAGGGCGGAAGGCTACACCTTC. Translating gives CASSEVPMDRAEGYTF.

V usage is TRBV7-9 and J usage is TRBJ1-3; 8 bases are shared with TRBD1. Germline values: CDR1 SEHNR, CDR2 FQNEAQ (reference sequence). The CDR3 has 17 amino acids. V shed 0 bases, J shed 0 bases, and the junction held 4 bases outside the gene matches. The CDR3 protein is CASSLAGQGFSGNTIYF. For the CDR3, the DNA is TGTGCCAGCAGCTTAGCCGGACAGGGATTCTCTGGAAACACCATATATTTT.

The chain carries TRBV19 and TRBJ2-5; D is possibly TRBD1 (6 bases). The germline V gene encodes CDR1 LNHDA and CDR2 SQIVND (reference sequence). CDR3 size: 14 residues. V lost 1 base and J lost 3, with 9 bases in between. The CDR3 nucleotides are TGTGCCAGTAGTATAGGACAGGTTGAAGAGACCCAGTACTTC. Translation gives CASSIGQVEETQYF.

The CDR3 spells CASSPYRVGAKNIQYF. The CDR3 DNA reads as TGTGCCAGCAGCCCCTACAGGGTGGGGGCCAAAAACATTCAGTACTTC. The chain employs TRBV7-2 and TRBJ2-4; weak D call: TRBD1 (6 bases). Germline CDR1 is SGHTA and CDR2 is FQGNSA. V lost 5 bases and J lost 1, with 15 bases in between. The CDR3 is 16 amino acids.

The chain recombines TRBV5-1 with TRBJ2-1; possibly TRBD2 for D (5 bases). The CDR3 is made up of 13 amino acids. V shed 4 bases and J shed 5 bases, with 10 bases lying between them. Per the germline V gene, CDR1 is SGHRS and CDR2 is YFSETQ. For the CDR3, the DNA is TGCGCCAGCAGCACCAGGACTGACAATGAGCAGTTCTTC. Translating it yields CASSTRTDNEQFF. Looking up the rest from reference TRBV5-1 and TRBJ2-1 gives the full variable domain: KAGVTQTPRYLIKTRGQQVTLSCSPISGHRSVSWYQQTPGQGLQFLFEYFSETQRNKGNFPGRFSGRQFSNSRSEMNVSTLELGDSALYLCASSTRTDNEQFFGPGTRLTVL.

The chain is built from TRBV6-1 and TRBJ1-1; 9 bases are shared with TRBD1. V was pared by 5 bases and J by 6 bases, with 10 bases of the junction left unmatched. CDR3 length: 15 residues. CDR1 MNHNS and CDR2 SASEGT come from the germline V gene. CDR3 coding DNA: TGTGCCAGCAGTCCTGTACAGGGGGCAGCATCTGAAGCTTTCTTT. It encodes CASSPVQGAASEAFF.